The 30 T cell receptor beta chains below all came from one sample that was sequenced in a study of monozygotic twins with inflammatory bowel disease. TCRdb reprocessed the 5' RACE reads, keeping one entry per CDR3 protein, no DNA. The sample has some 90,000 distinct CDR3 sequences. The sample consisted of blood. The receptors stem from a human donor with ulcerative colitis or Crohn's disease, or a healthy co-twin of an affected twin (not recorded which).

The CDR3: CANSLAGADTQYF. J is TRBJ2-3 and V is TRBV10-3; TCRdb's D call, TRBD2, is unchecked because there is no DNA. CDR1 and CDR2 from the germline V gene are ENHRY and SYGVKD. This CDR3 has 13 amino acids.

J is TRBJ1-6 and V is TRBV14; TCRdb indicates TRBD1, and absent DNA this call remains unverified. The CDR3 covers 14 residues. Germline loops: CDR1 SGHDN, CDR2 FVKESK. This CDR3 is CASSQEAQNSPLHF.

The rearrangement links TRBV5-1 to TRBJ1-4; with no DNA, the TCRdb D assignment of TRBD1 cannot be verified. This CDR3 region has 14 residues. From germline, CDR1 is SGHRS and CDR2 YFSETQ. CDR3 region: CASSWGQGGEKLFF.

The CDR3 loop is CASSPGQEGYEQYF. The chain employs TRBV4-1 and TRBJ2-7; TCRdb lists TRBD1, though no DNA is available to test this call. Germline values: CDR1 MGHRA, CDR2 YSYEKL. The CDR3 loop spans 14 amino acids.

V usage is TRBV3-1 and J usage is TRBJ1-1; TCRdb gives TRBD1 as the D gene, but with no DNA this cannot be confirmed. The CDR3 length is 11 residues. Germline CDR1 LGHDT, CDR2 YNNKEL (reference sequence). The CDR3 sequence is CASTQGAEAFF.

The chain carries TRBV5-1 and TRBJ1-2; TCRdb lists TRBD1, though no DNA is available to test this call. The CDR3 consists of 16 residues. Germline CDR1 and CDR2: SGHRS and YFSETQ. The CDR3 loop reads CASSLTGQKDAYGYTF.

The chain is built from TRBV6-1 and TRBJ1-5. The length of the CDR3 is 15 residues. Looked up from germline, CDR1 is MNHNS and CDR2 is SASEGT. CDR3 sequence: CASSATPYSNQPQHF.

This chain links TRBV3-1 with TRBJ1-6. Germline CDR1 reads LGHDT; CDR2 reads YNNKEL (reference sequence). The CDR3 has 13 residues. CDR3 region: CASSQARASPLHF.

This chain links TRBV6-5 with TRBJ2-6; TCRdb picks TRBD1, but there is no DNA to check that call. The CDR3 is 16 amino acids. Looked up from germline, CDR1 is MNHEY and CDR2 is SVGAGI. The CDR3 protein is CASSSGTGSGANVLTF.

The J gene is TRBJ1-1, the V gene TRBV18. Per germline, CDR1 KGHSH and CDR2 LQKENI. The CDR3 has 15 residues. CDR3: CASSPTRGENTEAFF.

This chain joins TRBV6-1 and TRBJ2-3; lacking DNA, the TRBD1 call made by TCRdb goes unchecked. This CDR3 has 15 amino acids. The germline gives CDR1 MNHNS, CDR2 SASEGT. The chain's CDR3 is CASSTGWMTADTQYF.

V usage is TRBV2 and J usage is TRBJ1-4; lacking DNA, the TRBD1 call made by TCRdb goes unchecked. CDR3 length: 15 amino acids. Germline V gene lookup returns CDR1 SNHLY and CDR2 FYNNEI. The chain's CDR3 is CASSGMGRTNEKLFF. Full variable domain (remainder filled in from reference TRBV2 and TRBJ1-4): EPEVTQTPSHQVTQMGQEVILRCVPISNHLYFYWYRQILGQKVEFLVSFYNNEISEKSEIFDDQFSVERPDGSNFTLKIRSTKLEDSAMYFCASSGMGRTNEKLFFGSGTQLSVL.

The chain recombines TRBV18 with TRBJ2-1; checking the TCRdb D call of TRBD1 is not possible without DNA. Germline CDR1 and CDR2: KGHSH and LQKENI. The CDR3 is made up of 14 amino acids. Here the CDR3 reads CASSPPSGQQMRIF.

The CDR3 protein is CASRRQYQETQYF. The chain couples TRBV6-1 to TRBJ2-5. CDR1 and CDR2 from the germline V gene are MNHNS and SASEGT. This CDR3 region has 13 residues.

The chain recombines TRBV5-6 with TRBJ2-1; TCRdb gives TRBD2 as the D gene, but with no DNA this cannot be confirmed. Germline CDR1 reads SGHDT; CDR2 reads YYEEEE. The CDR3 has 17 amino acids. This CDR3 reads CASSPRGLSGGANEQFF.

The gene calls are TRBV6-2 or TRBV6-3 and TRBJ1-2; TCRdb proposes TRBD1, but this gene call is untestable without DNA. CDR1 and CDR2 (germline): MNHEY, SVGEGT. The CDR3 spans 15 residues. CDR3 region: CASSYFTTGNYGYTF.

The chain uses TRBV5-5 and TRBJ1-1. The CDR3 has 13 amino acids. Germline-derived CDR1 and CDR2 are SGHKS and YYEKEE (reference sequence). CDR3 sequence: CASSLVGDPEAFF.

V and J are TRBV5-1 and TRBJ1-2. This CDR3 contains 13 residues. From germline, CDR1 is SGHRS and CDR2 YFSETQ. Here the CDR3 reads CASSLDRSMGYTF.

This rearrangement joins TRBV5-6 to TRBJ1-5. The CDR3 has 15 amino acids. The germline CDR1 and CDR2 sequences are SGHDT and YYEEEE. The chain's CDR3 is CASSSVGTPAQPQHF.

V and J are TRBV20-1 and TRBJ1-3. The CDR3 loop spans 17 amino acids. In germline, CDR1 is DFQATT, CDR2 SNEGSKA (reference sequence). The CDR3 loop reads CSAVGAPPLFSGNTIYF.

V is TRBV18 and J is TRBJ2-1; the TCRdb D gene call, TRBD1, has no DNA to confirm it. Germline V lookup: CDR1 KGHSH, CDR2 LQKENI. The CDR3 has 14 residues. The CDR3 sequence is CASSPYRAGNEQFF.

The V and J genes are TRBV7-8 and TRBJ1-5; the TCRdb call, TRBD1, lacks DNA for checking. In germline, CDR1 is SGHVS, CDR2 FQNEAQ. The CDR3 totals 15 residues. CDR3: CASSLGQGKAQPQHF.

V is TRBV5-1 and J is TRBJ1-5; TCRdb lists TRBD1, though no DNA is available to test this call. The V gene's germline CDR1 is SGHRS and CDR2 YFSETQ. This CDR3 is 15 amino acids long. This chain's CDR3 is CASSFGGHNNQPQHF.

V and J are TRBV6-5 and TRBJ1-5; TCRdb's D call, TRBD1, is unchecked because there is no DNA. CDR3 length: 16 residues. The germline V gene encodes CDR1 MNHEY and CDR2 SVGAGI. The CDR3 loop reads CASSSPGGYSNQPQHF.

V usage is TRBV19 and J usage is TRBJ1-5; TCRdb indicates TRBD1, and absent DNA this call remains unverified. In germline, CDR1 is LNHDA, CDR2 SQIVND (reference sequence). This CDR3 has 14 residues. The CDR3 loop reads CASSIERQYQPQHF.

This sequence joins TRBV6-1 and TRBJ2-7; without DNA, the TCRdb call of TRBD1 cannot be checked. Germline lookup yields CDR1 MNHNS and CDR2 SASEGT. This CDR3 has 14 residues. CDR3 residues: CASSEFRVSIEQYF.

This CDR3 is CASSVTGTGQETQYF. J is TRBJ2-5 and V is TRBV3-1; TCRdb gives TRBD1 as the D gene, but with no DNA this cannot be confirmed. The CDR3 sequence is 15 residues long. Per the germline V gene, CDR1 is LGHDT and CDR2 is YNNKEL (reference sequence).

This chain links TRBV29-1 with TRBJ1-1; without DNA, the TCRdb call of TRBD1 cannot be checked. CDR1 and CDR2 from the germline V gene are SQVTM and ANQGSEA. CDR3 length equals 15 residues. The CDR3 sequence is CSVVNRGLTDTEAFF.

The chain carries TRBV13 and TRBJ2-7; as DNA is missing, the TRBD1 call by TCRdb cannot be tested. The CDR3 is 12 residues long. Per germline, CDR1 PRHDT and CDR2 FYEKMQ (reference sequence). CDR3 residues: CASSPDRVEQYF.

J is TRBJ2-3 and V is TRBV9; TCRdb's D call of TRBD1 is untestable without DNA. This CDR3 is 16 amino acids long. The germline CDR1 and CDR2 sequences are SGDLS and YYNGEE. CDR3 residues: CASSVGGGGTTDTQYF.